The clone carrying this T cell receptor (beta chain) was recorded a few times. This sample stems from a study of T-cell reconstitution after alpha-beta-depleted transplantation in children. The CDR3 totals 15 residues. CDR1 and CDR2 (germline): SGHTA, FQGNSA. V was pared by 1 base and J by 2 bases, with 11 bases between. The library targeted TCRbeta and was prepared with unique molecular identifiers. Using its own MiXCR run on the PCR reads, TCRdb lists one record per CDR3 protein. Of some 600,000 distinct CDR3 sequences in the sample, 16% were seen once. The starting material was PBMCs from the stem cell graft donor, obtained from the stem cell graft. V is TRBV7-2 and J is TRBJ2-5, with D unclear. The TCR was taken from a human donor who donated a stem cell graft to a child with acute myeloid leukemia. The chain's CDR3 is CASSLVQPVQETQYF. The DNA for the CDR3 is TGTGCCAGCAGCTTAGTTCAGCCGGTTCAAGAGACCCAGTACTTC.